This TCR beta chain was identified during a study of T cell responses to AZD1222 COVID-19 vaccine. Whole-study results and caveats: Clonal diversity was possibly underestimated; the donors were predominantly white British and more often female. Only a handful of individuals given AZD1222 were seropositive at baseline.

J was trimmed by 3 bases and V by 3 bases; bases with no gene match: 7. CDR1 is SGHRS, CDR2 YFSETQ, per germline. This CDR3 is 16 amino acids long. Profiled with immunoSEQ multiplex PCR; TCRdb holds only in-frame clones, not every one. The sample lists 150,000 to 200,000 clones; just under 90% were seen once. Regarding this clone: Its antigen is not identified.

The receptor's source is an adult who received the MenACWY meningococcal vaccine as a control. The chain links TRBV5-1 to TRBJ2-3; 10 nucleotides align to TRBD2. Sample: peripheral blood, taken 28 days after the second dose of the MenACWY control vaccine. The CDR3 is CASSSLSAGGTDTQYF. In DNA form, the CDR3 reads TGCGCCAGCAGCTCCCTATCAGCGGGAGGGACAGATACGCAGTATTTT.